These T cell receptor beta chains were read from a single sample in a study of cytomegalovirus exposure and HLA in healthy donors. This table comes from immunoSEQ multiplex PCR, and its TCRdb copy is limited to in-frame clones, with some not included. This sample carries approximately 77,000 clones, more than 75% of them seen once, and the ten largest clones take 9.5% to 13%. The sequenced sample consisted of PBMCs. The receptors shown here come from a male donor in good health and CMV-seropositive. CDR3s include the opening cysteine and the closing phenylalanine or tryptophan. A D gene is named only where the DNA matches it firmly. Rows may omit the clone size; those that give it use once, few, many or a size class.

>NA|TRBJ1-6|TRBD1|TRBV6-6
TGTGCCAGCAGTTCCTGGACAGGGATTACTTCACCCCTCCACTTT
CASSSWTGITSPLHF
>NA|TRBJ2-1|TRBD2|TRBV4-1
TGCGCCAGCAGCCAAGCACCACTAGCGGGAGGGAACGAGCAGTTCTTC
CASSQAPLAGGNEQFF
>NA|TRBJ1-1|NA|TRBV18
TGTGCCAGCCCGACCGGGTGGAACCTGAACACTGAAGCTTTCTTT
CASPTGWNLNTEAFF
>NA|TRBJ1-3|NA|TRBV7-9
TGTGCCAGCAGTCCTACAGGACACTCTGGAAACACCATATATTTT
CASSPTGHSGNTIYF
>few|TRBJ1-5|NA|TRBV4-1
TGCGCCAGCAGCCAAGACCAGTTCTTCCAGCCCCAGCATTTT
CASSQDQFFQPQHF
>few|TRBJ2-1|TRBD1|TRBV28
TGTGCCAGCAGCCCCCGGACAGGTTTTTATGAGCAGTTCTTC
CASSPRTGFYEQFF
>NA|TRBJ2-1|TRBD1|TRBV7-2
TGTGCCAGCACCGCGGGACAGGGTGGTTCAAGTGAGCAGTTCTTC
CASTAGQGGSSEQFF
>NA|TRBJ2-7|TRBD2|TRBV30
TGTGCCTGGAGTGTTTCGGGGGGTCCCTACGAGCAGTACTTC
CAWSVSGGPYEQYF
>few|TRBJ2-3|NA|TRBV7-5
TGTGTCAGAAGCTCCGCAGGACTAGCGGGAGGGAGTAGCACAGATACGCAGTATTTT
CVRSSAGLAGGSSTDTQYF
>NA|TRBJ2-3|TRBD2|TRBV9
TGTGCCAGCAGCGTAGAGGCTAGCGGGAAAGATACGCAGTATTTT
CASSVEASGKDTQYF
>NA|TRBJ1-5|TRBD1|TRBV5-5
TGTGCCAGCAGCGAAGACCCGGGACAGGGTGCGTATAGCAATCAGCCCCAGCATTTT
CASSEDPGQGAYSNQPQHF
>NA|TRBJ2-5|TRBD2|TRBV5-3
TGTGCCAGAAGCCCCCGACTAGCGGGGTACCAAGAGACCCAGTACTTC
CARSPRLAGYQETQYF
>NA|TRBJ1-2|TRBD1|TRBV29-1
TGCAGCACCGGGACAGCTAACTATGGCTACACCTTC
CSTGTANYGYTF
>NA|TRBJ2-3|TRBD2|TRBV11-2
TGTGCCAGCAGCTCGCTAGCGGCTAGCACAGATACGCAGTATTTT
CASSSLAASTDTQYF
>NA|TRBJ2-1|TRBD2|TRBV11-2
TGTGCCAGCAGCTCAGAGCGGGGGGAAAGCAATGAGCAGTTCTTC
CASSSERGESNEQFF
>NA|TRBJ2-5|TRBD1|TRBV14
TGTGCCAGCAGCCGCGACAGGGTAGAGACCCAGTACTTC
CASSRDRVETQYF
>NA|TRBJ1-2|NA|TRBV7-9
TGTGCCAGCAGCTTAGCGCGGGGACCGCCGGGGGGCTACACCTTC
CASSLARGPPGGYTF
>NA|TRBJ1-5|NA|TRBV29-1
TGCAGCGTCGCAGGGGTAAATCAGCCCCAGCATTTT
CSVAGVNQPQHF
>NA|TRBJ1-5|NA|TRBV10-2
TGCGCCAGCAGTGAGCGAAGAGATCAGCCCCAGCATTTT
CASSERRDQPQHF
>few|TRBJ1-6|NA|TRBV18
TGTGCCAGCTCACCACAAAACAGCTATAATTCACCCCTCCACTTT
CASSPQNSYNSPLHF
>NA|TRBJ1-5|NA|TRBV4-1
TGCGCCAGCAGCCAAGGCCAGGGGATCAATCAGCCCCAGCATTTT
CASSQGQGINQPQHF
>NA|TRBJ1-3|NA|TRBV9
TGTGCCAGCAGCGGGGGGGGCAGGGCTGGAAACACCATATATTTT
CASSGGGRAGNTIYF
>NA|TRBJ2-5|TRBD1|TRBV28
TGTGCCAGCAGTCAATGGACAGGAGGAGCAGAGACCCAGTACTTC
CASSQWTGGAETQYF
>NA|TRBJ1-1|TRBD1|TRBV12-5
TGTGCTAGTGGTTTGACACAGGGGGGGAACACTGAAGCTTTCTTT
CASGLTQGGNTEAFF
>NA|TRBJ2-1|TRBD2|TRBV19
TGTGCCAGTAGTCTAACTAGCGGGAGCATCCATGAGCAGTTCTTC
CASSLTSGSIHEQFF
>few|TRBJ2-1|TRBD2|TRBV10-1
TGCGCCAGCAGTACGGTCGGGACTAGCGGCGTCAATGAGCAGTTCTTC
CASSTVGTSGVNEQFF
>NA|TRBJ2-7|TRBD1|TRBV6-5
TGTGCCAGCACCGCAGGGGGCGAGCAGTACTTC
CASTAGGEQYF
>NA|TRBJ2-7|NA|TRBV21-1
TGTGCCAGCAGCAAAGATCGGACAGTACCCTACGAGCAGTACTTC
CASSKDRTVPYEQYF
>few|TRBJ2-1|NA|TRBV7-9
TGTGCCAGCAGCCCGGGTTACTACAATGAGCAGTTCTTC
CASSPGYYNEQFF
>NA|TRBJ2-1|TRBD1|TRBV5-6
TGTGCCAGCAGCTTGTGGGACAGACCCTACAATGAGCAGTTCTTC
CASSLWDRPYNEQFF
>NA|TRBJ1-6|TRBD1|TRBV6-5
TGTGCCAGCAGTTACGGCGACAGGGCAACGTCACCCCTCCACTTT
CASSYGDRATSPLHF
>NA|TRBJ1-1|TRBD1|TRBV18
TGTGCCAGCTCACCGGGGAGGACAGGGAGAAACACTGAAGCTTTCTTT
CASSPGRTGRNTEAFF
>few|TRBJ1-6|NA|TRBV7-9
TGTGCCAGCAGCTTAGGCGACAGGTCGGGCTCACCCCTCCACTTT
CASSLGDRSGSPLHF
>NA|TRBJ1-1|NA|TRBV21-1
TGTGCCAGCACAGACAGGGATGGTCGAGCTTTCTTT
CASTDRDGRAFF
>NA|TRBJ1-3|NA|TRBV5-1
TGCGCCAGCAGCTCCTCGACGGGGAACTCTGGAAACACCATATATTTT
CASSSSTGNSGNTIYF
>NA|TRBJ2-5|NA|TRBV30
TGTGCCTGGAGTGGGGCAGTACCAGAGACCCAGTACTTC
CAWSGAVPETQYF